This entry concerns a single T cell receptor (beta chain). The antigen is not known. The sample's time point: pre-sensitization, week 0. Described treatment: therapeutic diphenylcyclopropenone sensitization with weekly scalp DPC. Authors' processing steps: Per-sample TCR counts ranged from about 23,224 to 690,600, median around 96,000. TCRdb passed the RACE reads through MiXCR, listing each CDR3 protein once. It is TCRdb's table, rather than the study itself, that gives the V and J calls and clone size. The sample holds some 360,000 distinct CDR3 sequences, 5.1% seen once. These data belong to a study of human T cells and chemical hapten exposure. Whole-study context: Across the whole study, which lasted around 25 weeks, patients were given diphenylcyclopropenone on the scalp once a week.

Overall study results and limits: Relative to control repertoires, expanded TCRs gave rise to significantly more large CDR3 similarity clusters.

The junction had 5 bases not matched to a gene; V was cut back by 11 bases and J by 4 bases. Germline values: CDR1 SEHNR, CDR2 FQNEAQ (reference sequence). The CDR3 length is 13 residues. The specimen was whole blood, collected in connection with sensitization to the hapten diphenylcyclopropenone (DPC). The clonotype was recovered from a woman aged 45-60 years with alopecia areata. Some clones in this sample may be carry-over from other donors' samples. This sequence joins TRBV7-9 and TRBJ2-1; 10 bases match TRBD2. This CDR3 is CAYQREGYNEQFF. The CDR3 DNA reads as TGTGCCTACCAGCGGGAGGGTTACAATGAGCAGTTCTTC.